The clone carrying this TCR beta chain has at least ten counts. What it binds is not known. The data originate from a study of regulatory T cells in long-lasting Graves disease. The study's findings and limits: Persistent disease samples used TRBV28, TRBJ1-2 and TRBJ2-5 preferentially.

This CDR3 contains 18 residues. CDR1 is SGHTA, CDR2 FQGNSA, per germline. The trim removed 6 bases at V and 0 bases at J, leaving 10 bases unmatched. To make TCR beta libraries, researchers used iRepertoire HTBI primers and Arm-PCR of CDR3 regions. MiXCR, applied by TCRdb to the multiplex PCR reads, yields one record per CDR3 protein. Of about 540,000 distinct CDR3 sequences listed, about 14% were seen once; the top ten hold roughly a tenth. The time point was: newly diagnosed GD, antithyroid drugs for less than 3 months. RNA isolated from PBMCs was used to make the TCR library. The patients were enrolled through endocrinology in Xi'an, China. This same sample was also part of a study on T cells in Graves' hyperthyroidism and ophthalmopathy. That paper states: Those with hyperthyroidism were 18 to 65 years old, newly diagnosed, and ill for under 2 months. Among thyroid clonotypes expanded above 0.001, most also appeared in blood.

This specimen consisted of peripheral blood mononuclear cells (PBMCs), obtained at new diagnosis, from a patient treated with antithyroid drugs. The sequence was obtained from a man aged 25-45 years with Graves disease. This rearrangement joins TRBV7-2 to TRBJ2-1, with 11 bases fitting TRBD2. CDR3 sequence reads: CASRQLAGAPSSYNEQFF. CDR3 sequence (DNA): TGTGCCAGCAGACAACTAGCGGGAGCCCCCAGCTCCTACAATGAGCAGTTCTTC.